A selection of T cell receptor beta chains follows, all from one sample in a study of neurological immune-mediated disorders. Each CDR3 protein gets one entry after TCRdb re-called the 5' RACE reads with MiXCR. The data hold about 49,000 distinct CDR3 sequences, with more than 8.5% observed a single time. The sample consisted of PBMCs. The receptor set was obtained from a woman between 35 and 50 years old in good health. Each CDR3 is given with its conserved first and last residue. The order of the fields is CDR3 length, J gene, V gene, D gene, clone size, CDR3 DNA, CDR3 protein. The D gene is left open where the match is weak. Not all rows give a size; the values are once, few, many and, for expanded clones, a class.

cdr3_length: 14
j_call: TRBJ2-1
v_call: TRBV6-2/TRBV6-3
d_call: -
clone_size: many
cdr3_nt: TGTGCCAGCAGCCTCCTCCTTACTGACGATGAGCAGTTCTTC
cdr3_aa: CASSLLLTDDEQFF

cdr3_length: 12
j_call: TRBJ1-1
v_call: TRBV15
d_call: -
clone_size: many
cdr3_nt: TGTGCCACCAGCAGAGAGGGTCACGGGGCTTTCTTT
cdr3_aa: CATSREGHGAFF

cdr3_length: 13
j_call: TRBJ2-3
v_call: TRBV5-1
d_call: -
clone_size: many
cdr3_nt: TGCGCCAGCAGCTTGCAGGCGGCAGATACGCAGTATTTT
cdr3_aa: CASSLQAADTQYF

cdr3_length: 16
j_call: TRBJ1-1
v_call: TRBV9
d_call: -
clone_size: -
cdr3_nt: TGTGCCAGCAGCGGAGGGACAACCAGGACGAACACTGAAGCTTTCTTT
cdr3_aa: CASSGGTTRTNTEAFF

cdr3_length: 14
j_call: TRBJ2-7
v_call: TRBV5-1
d_call: -
clone_size: -
cdr3_nt: TGCGCCAGCAGCAAGGCGGACGGAACCTACGAGCAGTACTTC
cdr3_aa: CASSKADGTYEQYF

cdr3_length: 14
j_call: TRBJ2-2
v_call: TRBV24-1
d_call: -
clone_size: many
cdr3_nt: TGTGCCACCAGTGATTTGCTGAACACCGGGGAGCTGTTTTTT
cdr3_aa: CATSDLLNTGELFF

cdr3_length: 12
j_call: TRBJ1-2
v_call: TRBV12-3/TRBV12-4
d_call: -
clone_size: many
cdr3_nt: TGTGCCAGCAGACGAGCCGGGACTGCCTTTTTCTTC
cdr3_aa: CASRRAGTAFFF

cdr3_length: 21
j_call: TRBJ2-5
v_call: TRBV24-1
d_call: TRBD2
clone_size: many
cdr3_nt: TGTGCCACCAGTGATCCATCGGACAGAGAGGGACTAGCGGGAGGGCAAGAGACCCAGTACTTC
cdr3_aa: CATSDPSDREGLAGGQETQYF

cdr3_length: 14
j_call: TRBJ2-7
v_call: TRBV28
d_call: -
clone_size: -
cdr3_nt: TGTGCCAGCAGTTTGCATACGACAGGCTACGAGCAGTACTTC
cdr3_aa: CASSLHTTGYEQYF

cdr3_length: 14
j_call: TRBJ2-5
v_call: TRBV5-1
d_call: -
clone_size: -
cdr3_nt: TGCGCCAACAGCTGGGGGCTAGCTAGGGAGACCCAGTACTTC
cdr3_aa: CANSWGLARETQYF

cdr3_length: 12
j_call: TRBJ1-2
v_call: TRBV10-3
d_call: -
clone_size: few
cdr3_nt: TGTGCCATCAGTGATAAGGACTATGGCTACACCTTC
cdr3_aa: CAISDKDYGYTF

cdr3_length: 16
j_call: TRBJ1-5
v_call: TRBV7-2
d_call: -
clone_size: many
cdr3_nt: TGTGCCAGCAGCTTAGTATCATCCGGAAACAATCAGCCCCAGCATTTT
cdr3_aa: CASSLVSSGNNQPQHF

cdr3_length: 15
j_call: TRBJ2-7
v_call: TRBV7-2
d_call: -
clone_size: -
cdr3_nt: TGTGCCAGCAGTGGCTGGGAGGAGACGAGCTACGAGCAGTACTTC
cdr3_aa: CASSGWEETSYEQYF

cdr3_length: 14
j_call: TRBJ1-5
v_call: TRBV19
d_call: -
clone_size: -
cdr3_nt: TGTGCCAGTAGTATGAAAGGCAGCAATCAGCCCCAGCATTTT
cdr3_aa: CASSMKGSNQPQHF

cdr3_length: 15
j_call: TRBJ2-2
v_call: TRBV9
d_call: -
clone_size: many
cdr3_nt: TGTGCCAGCAGCGTCGCGACTAGTAACACCGGGGAGCTGTTTTTT
cdr3_aa: CASSVATSNTGELFF

cdr3_length: 14
j_call: TRBJ1-5
v_call: TRBV5-6
d_call: -
clone_size: -
cdr3_nt: TGTACCAGCAGCTATTATTATAGCAATCAGTCCCAGCATTTT
cdr3_aa: CTSSYYYSNQSQHF

cdr3_length: 17
j_call: TRBJ2-1
v_call: TRBV7-3
d_call: TRBD2
clone_size: once
cdr3_nt: TGTGCCAGCAACTCCGGACTAGCGGGAGGGCCGTTTAATGAGCAGTTCTTC
cdr3_aa: CASNSGLAGGPFNEQFF

cdr3_length: 14
j_call: TRBJ2-7
v_call: TRBV7-2
d_call: -
clone_size: many
cdr3_nt: TGTGCCAGCAGCTTAGTACCCCTTCTCTACGAGCAGTACTTC
cdr3_aa: CASSLVPLLYEQYF

cdr3_length: 13
j_call: TRBJ1-5
v_call: TRBV2
d_call: -
clone_size: many
cdr3_nt: TGTGCCAGCCATATGGGTAGCAATCAGCCCCAGCATTTT
cdr3_aa: CASHMGSNQPQHF

cdr3_length: 11
j_call: TRBJ1-2
v_call: TRBV6-5
d_call: -
clone_size: many
cdr3_nt: TGTGCCCTAAGGACCGACTATGGCTACACCTTC
cdr3_aa: CALRTDYGYTF

cdr3_length: 16
j_call: TRBJ2-7
v_call: TRBV5-1
d_call: -
clone_size: -
cdr3_nt: TGCGCCAGCACACCCTTTGAGGGAGGCGGGTCCTACGAGCAGTACTTC
cdr3_aa: CASTPFEGGGSYEQYF

cdr3_length: 15
j_call: TRBJ1-6
v_call: TRBV20-1
d_call: TRBD1
clone_size: many
cdr3_nt: TGCAGTGCTAGGGTACCGGGACAGGGGAATTCACCCCTCCACTTT
cdr3_aa: CSARVPGQGNSPLHF

cdr3_length: 15
j_call: TRBJ2-7
v_call: TRBV7-2
d_call: -
clone_size: few
cdr3_nt: TGTGCCAGCAGCTTAGGGGGGGGGCCCAACTACGAGCAGTACTTC
cdr3_aa: CASSLGGGPNYEQYF

cdr3_length: 13
j_call: TRBJ2-2
v_call: TRBV10-3
d_call: -
clone_size: many
cdr3_nt: TGTGCCATCAGTGAATTGGGGGCCGGGGAGCTGTTTTTT
cdr3_aa: CAISELGAGELFF

cdr3_length: 12
j_call: TRBJ2-5
v_call: TRBV29-1
d_call: TRBD2
clone_size: many
cdr3_nt: TGCAGCGTCCGAGGCGGGGGAGAGACCCAGTACTTC
cdr3_aa: CSVRGGGETQYF

cdr3_length: 13
j_call: TRBJ1-5
v_call: TRBV12-3/TRBV12-4
d_call: -
clone_size: many
cdr3_nt: TGTGCCAGCAGTAACAGGGTGGCCCAGCCCCAGCATTTT
cdr3_aa: CASSNRVAQPQHF

cdr3_length: 13
j_call: TRBJ1-6
v_call: TRBV12-3/TRBV12-4
d_call: -
clone_size: many
cdr3_nt: TGTGCCAGCAGTCCCGGGACATTTTCACCCCTCCACTTT
cdr3_aa: CASSPGTFSPLHF

cdr3_length: 16
j_call: TRBJ1-5
v_call: TRBV27
d_call: -
clone_size: many
cdr3_nt: TGTGCCAGCAGGGCTAGGGGGGAGGATAGCAATCAGCCCCAGCATTTT
cdr3_aa: CASRARGEDSNQPQHF

cdr3_length: 12
j_call: TRBJ2-2
v_call: TRBV6-5
d_call: -
clone_size: many
cdr3_nt: TGTGCCAGCAGTTACGGCACCGGGGAGCTGTTTTTT
cdr3_aa: CASSYGTGELFF

cdr3_length: 17
j_call: TRBJ2-5
v_call: TRBV5-1
d_call: TRBD2
clone_size: many
cdr3_nt: TGCGCCAGCAGCTTGCGTCGGGCGGGAGAGGGCCAAGAGACCCAGTACTTC
cdr3_aa: CASSLRRAGEGQETQYF

cdr3_length: 15
j_call: TRBJ2-2
v_call: TRBV10-3
d_call: TRBD2
clone_size: many
cdr3_nt: TGTGCCATCAGCGGAGCGGGGGCCGGAACCGGGGAGCTGTTTTTT
cdr3_aa: CAISGAGAGTGELFF

cdr3_length: 12
j_call: TRBJ1-2
v_call: TRBV3-1
d_call: -
clone_size: -
cdr3_nt: TGTGCCAGCAGCCTTCTAGGCTATGGCTACACCTTC
cdr3_aa: CASSLLGYGYTF

cdr3_length: 15
j_call: TRBJ2-7
v_call: TRBV18
d_call: -
clone_size: -
cdr3_nt: TGTGCCAGCTCACCACTCCGGGGCAAAGCCTACGAGCAGTACTTC
cdr3_aa: CASSPLRGKAYEQYF

cdr3_length: 15
j_call: TRBJ1-1
v_call: TRBV5-1
d_call: -
clone_size: many
cdr3_nt: TGCGCCAGCAGCTCATCCCCCCTTGAACGCGCTGAAGCTTTCTTT
cdr3_aa: CASSSSPLERAEAFF

cdr3_length: 15
j_call: TRBJ2-7
v_call: TRBV6-5
d_call: -
clone_size: many
cdr3_nt: TGTGCCAGCAGTGCCAGTTGGGGGGAGTACTACGAGCAGTACTTC
cdr3_aa: CASSASWGEYYEQYF

cdr3_length: 15
j_call: TRBJ2-1
v_call: TRBV6-5
d_call: -
clone_size: many
cdr3_nt: TGTGCCAGCAGTTACTCCCCGAGCTCCTACAATGAGCAGTTCTTC
cdr3_aa: CASSYSPSSYNEQFF

cdr3_length: 15
j_call: TRBJ2-2
v_call: TRBV9
d_call: -
clone_size: many
cdr3_nt: TGTGCCAGCAGCGTACTAGCAACGAACACCGGGGAGCTGTTTTTT
cdr3_aa: CASSVLATNTGELFF

cdr3_length: 17
j_call: TRBJ1-1
v_call: TRBV6-5
d_call: -
clone_size: -
cdr3_nt: TGTGCCAGCAGTTTCCGACTCCCTTCTGGGATGAACACTGAAGCTTTCTTT
cdr3_aa: CASSFRLPSGMNTEAFF

cdr3_length: 13
j_call: TRBJ1-1
v_call: TRBV20-1
d_call: -
clone_size: many
cdr3_nt: TGCAGTGCTCGGGACCGATTAGTAGATGAAGCTTTCTTT
cdr3_aa: CSARDRLVDEAFF

cdr3_length: 13
j_call: TRBJ1-2
v_call: TRBV6-2/TRBV6-3
d_call: TRBD1
clone_size: many
cdr3_nt: TGTGCCAGCGCCGAGCCGGGACAGGGAAGCTACACCTTC
cdr3_aa: CASAEPGQGSYTF